This T cell receptor beta chain was sequenced in a study of cytomegalovirus exposure and HLA in healthy donors. The study's findings and limits: Most TCR sequences proved rare, with some public TCRs found in many donors.

Remarks on this clone: As yet, its antigen is unknown.

13 Jbeta primers and 60 Vbeta primers were used for the PCR. The protocol was immunoSEQ multiplex PCR, while the TCRdb copy is restricted to in-frame clones and leaves out a portion. Of tens of thousands of clones in the sample, roughly 79% were seen once. The CDR3 totals 18 residues. V shed 0 bases and J 3 bases; nucleotides not matched to a gene: 12. Germline V gene sequence: CDR1 LGHNT, CDR2 FRNRAP. Material: PBMCs. The receptor was derived from a man aged 45 to 65 in good health and CMV-seronegative. The gene calls are TRBV12-5 and TRBJ1-1; 8 bases line up with TRBD1. The chain's CDR3 is CASGLVARGLVMDTEAFF. In DNA, the CDR3 is TGTGCTAGTGGTTTGGTAGCCAGGGGGCTTGTGATGGACACTGAAGCTTTCTTT.